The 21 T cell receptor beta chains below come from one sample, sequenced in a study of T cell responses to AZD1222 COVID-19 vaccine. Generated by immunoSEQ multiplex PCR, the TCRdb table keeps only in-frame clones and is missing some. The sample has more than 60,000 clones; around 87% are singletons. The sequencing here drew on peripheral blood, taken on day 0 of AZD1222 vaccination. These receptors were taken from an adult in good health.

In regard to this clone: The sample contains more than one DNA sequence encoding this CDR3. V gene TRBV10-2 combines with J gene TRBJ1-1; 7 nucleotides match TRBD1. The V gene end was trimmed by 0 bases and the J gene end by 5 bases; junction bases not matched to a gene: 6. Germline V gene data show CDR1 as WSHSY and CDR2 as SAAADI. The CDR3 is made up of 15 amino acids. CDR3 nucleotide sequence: TGCGCCAGCAGTGAGTCGTCGCAGGGGGGGACTGAAGCTTTCTTT. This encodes CASSESSQGGTEAFF.

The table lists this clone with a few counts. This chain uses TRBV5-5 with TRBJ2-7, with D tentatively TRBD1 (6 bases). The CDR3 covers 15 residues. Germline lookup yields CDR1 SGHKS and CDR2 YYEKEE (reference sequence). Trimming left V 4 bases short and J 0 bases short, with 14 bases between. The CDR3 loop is CASSLGQTRSYEQYF. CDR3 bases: TGTGCCAGCAGCCTGGGACAAACCCGCTCCTACGAGCAGTACTTC.

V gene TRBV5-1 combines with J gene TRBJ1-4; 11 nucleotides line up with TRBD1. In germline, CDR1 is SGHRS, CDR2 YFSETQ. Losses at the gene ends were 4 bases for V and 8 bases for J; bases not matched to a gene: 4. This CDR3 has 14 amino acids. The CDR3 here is CASSMGQGEEKLFF. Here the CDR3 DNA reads TGCGCCAGCAGCATGGGACAGGGGGAGGAAAAACTGTTTTTT.

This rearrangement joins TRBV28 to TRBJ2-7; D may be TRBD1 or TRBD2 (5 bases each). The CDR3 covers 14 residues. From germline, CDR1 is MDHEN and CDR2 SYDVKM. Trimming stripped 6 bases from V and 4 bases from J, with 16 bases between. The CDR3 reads CASSPPGTSYEQYF. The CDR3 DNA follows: TGTGCCAGCAGCCCCCCCGGGACGTCGTACGAGCAGTACTTC. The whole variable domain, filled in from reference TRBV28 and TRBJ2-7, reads DVKVTQSSRYLVKRTGEKVFLECVQDMDHENMFWYRQDPGLGLRLIYFSYDVKMKEKGDIPEGYSVSREKKERFSLILESASTNQTSMYLCASSPPGTSYEQYFGPGTRLTVT.

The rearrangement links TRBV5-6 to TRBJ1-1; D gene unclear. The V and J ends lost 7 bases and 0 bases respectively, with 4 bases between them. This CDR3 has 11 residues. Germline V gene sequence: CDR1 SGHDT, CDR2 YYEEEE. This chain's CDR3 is CASQVNTEAFF. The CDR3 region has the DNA TGTGCCAGCCAAGTGAACACTGAAGCTTTCTTT.

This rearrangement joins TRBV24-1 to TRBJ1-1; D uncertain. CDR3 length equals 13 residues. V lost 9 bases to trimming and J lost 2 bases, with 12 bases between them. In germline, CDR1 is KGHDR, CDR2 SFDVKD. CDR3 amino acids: CATGRVPNTEAFF. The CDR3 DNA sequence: TGTGCCACCGGCCGGGTCCCCAACACTGAAGCTTTCTTT.

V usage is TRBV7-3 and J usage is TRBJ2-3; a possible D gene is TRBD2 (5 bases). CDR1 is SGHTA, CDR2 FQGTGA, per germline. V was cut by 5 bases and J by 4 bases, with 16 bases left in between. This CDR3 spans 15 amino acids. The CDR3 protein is CASSEGHTGADTQYF. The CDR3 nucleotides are TGTGCCAGCAGCGAGGGCCACACGGGCGCAGATACGCAGTATTTT.

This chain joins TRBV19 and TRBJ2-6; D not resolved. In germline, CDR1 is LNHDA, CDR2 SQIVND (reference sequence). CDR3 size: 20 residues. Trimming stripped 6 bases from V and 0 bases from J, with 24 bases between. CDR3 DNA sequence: TGTGCCAGTAGGGTGGCAGTCAGTCACTCCCCGAGCTCTGGGGCCAACGTCCTGACTTTC. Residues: CASRVAVSHSPSSGANVLTF.

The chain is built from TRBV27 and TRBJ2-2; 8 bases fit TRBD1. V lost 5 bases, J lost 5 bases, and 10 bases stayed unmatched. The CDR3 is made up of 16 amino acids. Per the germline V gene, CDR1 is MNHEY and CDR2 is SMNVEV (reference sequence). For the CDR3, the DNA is TGTGCCAGCAGTCCGGACAGGGCCACGGGGACCGGGGAGCTGTTTTTT. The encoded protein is CASSPDRATGTGELFF.

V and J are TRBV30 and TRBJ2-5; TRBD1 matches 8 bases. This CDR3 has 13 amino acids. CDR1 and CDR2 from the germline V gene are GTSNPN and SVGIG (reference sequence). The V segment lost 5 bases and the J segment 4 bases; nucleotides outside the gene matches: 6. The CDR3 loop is CAWGQGPIETQYF. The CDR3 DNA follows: TGTGCCTGGGGACAGGGACCTATAGAGACCCAGTACTTC.

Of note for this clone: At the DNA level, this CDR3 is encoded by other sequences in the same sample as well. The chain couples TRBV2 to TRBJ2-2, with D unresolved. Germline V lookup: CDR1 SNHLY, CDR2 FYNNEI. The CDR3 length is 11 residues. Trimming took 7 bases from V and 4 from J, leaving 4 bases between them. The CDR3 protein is CASKGTGELFF. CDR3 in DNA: TGTGCCAGCAAAGGCACCGGGGAGCTGTTTTTT.

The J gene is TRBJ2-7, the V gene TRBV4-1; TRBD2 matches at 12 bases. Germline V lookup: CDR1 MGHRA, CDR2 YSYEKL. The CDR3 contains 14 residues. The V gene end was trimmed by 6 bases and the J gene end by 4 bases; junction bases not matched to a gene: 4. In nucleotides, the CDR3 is TGCGCCAGCAGTCGGGGGACTAGCGGGTACGAGCAGTACTTC. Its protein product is CASSRGTSGYEQYF.

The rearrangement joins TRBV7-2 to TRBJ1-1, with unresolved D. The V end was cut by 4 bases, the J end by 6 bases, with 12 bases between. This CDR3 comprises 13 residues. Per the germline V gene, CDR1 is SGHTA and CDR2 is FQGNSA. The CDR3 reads CASSSRTIPEAFF. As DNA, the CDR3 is TGTGCCAGCAGCTCTCGGACTATCCCTGAAGCTTTCTTT.

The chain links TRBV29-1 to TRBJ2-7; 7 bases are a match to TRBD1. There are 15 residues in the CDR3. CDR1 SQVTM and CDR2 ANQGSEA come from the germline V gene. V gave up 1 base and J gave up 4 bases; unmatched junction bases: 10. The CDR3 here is CSVEGATGIEYEQYF. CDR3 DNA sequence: TGCAGCGTTGAAGGGGCGACAGGGATTGAATACGAGCAGTACTTC.

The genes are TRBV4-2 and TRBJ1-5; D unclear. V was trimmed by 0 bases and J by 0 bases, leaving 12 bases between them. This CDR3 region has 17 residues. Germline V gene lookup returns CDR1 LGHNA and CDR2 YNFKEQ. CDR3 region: CASSQDLTEYSNQPQHF. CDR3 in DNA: TGTGCCAGCAGCCAAGATCTGACGGAATATAGCAATCAGCCCCAGCATTTT.

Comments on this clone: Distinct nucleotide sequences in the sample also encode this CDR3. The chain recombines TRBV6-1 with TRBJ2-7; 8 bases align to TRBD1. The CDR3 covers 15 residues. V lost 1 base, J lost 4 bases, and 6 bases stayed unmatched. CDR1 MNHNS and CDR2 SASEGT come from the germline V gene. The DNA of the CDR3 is TGTGCCAGCAGTGAAGGGCAGGGGGCAGGTTACGAGCAGTACTTC. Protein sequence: CASSEGQGAGYEQYF.

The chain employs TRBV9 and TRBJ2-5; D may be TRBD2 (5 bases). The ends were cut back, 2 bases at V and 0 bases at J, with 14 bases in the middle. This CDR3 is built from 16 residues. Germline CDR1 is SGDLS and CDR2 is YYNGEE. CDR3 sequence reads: CASSVDRGPDQETQYF. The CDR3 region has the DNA TGTGCCAGCAGCGTGGATCGCGGGCCTGACCAAGAGACCCAGTACTTC.

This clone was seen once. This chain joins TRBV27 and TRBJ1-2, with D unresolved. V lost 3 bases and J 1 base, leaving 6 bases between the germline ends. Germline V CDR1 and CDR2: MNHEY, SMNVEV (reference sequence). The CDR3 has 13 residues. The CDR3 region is CASSLDYNYGYTF. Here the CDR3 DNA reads TGTGCCAGCAGTTTGGATTATAACTATGGCTACACCTTC.

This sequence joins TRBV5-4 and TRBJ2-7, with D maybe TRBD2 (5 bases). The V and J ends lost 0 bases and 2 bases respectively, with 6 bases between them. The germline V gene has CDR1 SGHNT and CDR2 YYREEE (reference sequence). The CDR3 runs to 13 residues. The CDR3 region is CASSLDGTYEQYF. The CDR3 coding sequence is TGTGCCAGCAGCTTGGACGGGACCTACGAGCAGTACTTC.

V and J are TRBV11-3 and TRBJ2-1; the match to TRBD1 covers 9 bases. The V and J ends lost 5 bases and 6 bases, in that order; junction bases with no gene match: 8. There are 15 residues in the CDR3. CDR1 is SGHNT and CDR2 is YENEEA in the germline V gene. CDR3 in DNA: TGTGCCAGCAGCCCAGGACAGGGGAATGGCAATGAGCAGTTCTTC. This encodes CASSPGQGNGNEQFF.

For the CDR3, the DNA is TGTGCCAGCAGAGGTACGGACGGATACAATCAGCCCCAGCATTTT. Translating it yields CASRGTDGYNQPQHF. This chain links TRBV6-5 with TRBJ1-5; D is undetermined. The ends were cut back, 6 bases at V and 3 bases at J, with 15 bases in the middle. The CDR3 has 15 residues. In germline, CDR1 is MNHEY, CDR2 SVGAGI.